This is a list of T cell receptor beta chains from one sample in a study of shared clonotypes between healthy human individuals. The protocol was immunoSEQ multiplex PCR, while the TCRdb copy is restricted to in-frame clones and leaves out a portion. The table has about 1 million clones, 65% to 75% seen once. What was sequenced was memory CD4+ T cells sorted from blood. The receptors were sampled from a young man in good health. Both conserved end residues are part of each CDR3. The order of the fields is V gene, J gene, D gene, clone size, CDR3 protein, CDR3 DNA. The D gene is left open where the match is weak. For some rows the clone size is stated as once, few or many, or as a class when expanded; others skip it.

V: TRBV11-2; J: TRBJ2-5; D: -; size: -; CDR3: CASSGLGETQYF; DNA: TGTGCCAGCTCCGGTCTAGGGGAGACCCAGTACTTC
V: TRBV15; J: TRBJ1-5; D: -; size: few; CDR3: CATSRDGRENQPQHF; DNA: TGTGCCACCAGCAGAGATGGAAGGGAGAATCAGCCCCAGCATTTT
V: TRBV10-2; J: TRBJ2-7; D: TRBD1; size: -; CDR3: CASSPQGAYEQYF; DNA: TGCGCCAGCAGCCCCCAGGGGGCCTACGAGCAGTACTTC
V: TRBV5-6; J: TRBJ1-4; D: -; size: -; CDR3: CASEKVGERKLFF; DNA: TGTGCCAGCGAGAAGGTAGGGGAGCGAAAACTGTTTTTT
V: TRBV6-1; J: TRBJ1-2; D: -; size: -; CDR3: CASSEGRVGGYTF; DNA: TGTGCCAGCAGTGAAGGCAGGGTGGGTGGCTACACCTTC
V: TRBV18; J: TRBJ2-7; D: -; size: -; CDR3: CASSLGDTEQYF; DNA: TGTGCCAGCTCACTGGGGGATACCGAGCAGTACTTC
V: TRBV30; J: TRBJ2-7; D: -; size: -; CDR3: CAWSALGVAYEQYF; DNA: TGTGCCTGGAGTGCCTTGGGGGTAGCCTACGAGCAGTACTTC
V: TRBV7-2; J: TRBJ2-3; D: TRBD2; size: few; CDR3: CASSLLSGRGTDTQYF; DNA: TGTGCCAGCAGCTTGCTTAGCGGGAGGGGCACAGATACGCAGTATTTT
V: TRBV5-8; J: TRBJ1-2; D: -; size: once; CDR3: CASSRTVYGYTF; DNA: TGTGCCAGCAGCCGGACAGTCTATGGCTACACCTTC
V: TRBV6-5; J: TRBJ1-4; D: TRBD1; size: -; CDR3: CASSTGGFNEKLFF; DNA: TGTGCCAGCAGTACAGGGGGTTTTAATGAAAAACTGTTTTTT
V: TRBV6-1; J: TRBJ1-1; D: -; size: -; CDR3: CATLDPFEETEAFF; DNA: TGTGCCACCTTAGACCCTTTTGAGGAAACTGAAGCTTTCTTT
V: TRBV7-9; J: TRBJ2-1; D: -; size: -; CDR3: CASSLTPTESGEQFF; DNA: TGTGCCAGCAGCTTAACCCCGACTGAGTCTGGTGAGCAGTTCTTC
V: TRBV5-1; J: TRBJ1-6; D: -; size: -; CDR3: CASSLDGEYNSPLHF; DNA: TGCGCCAGCAGCTTGGACGGGGAATATAATTCACCCCTCCACTTT
V: TRBV2; J: TRBJ2-7; D: -; size: -; CDR3: CASIKEGGPYEQYF; DNA: TGTGCCAGCATTAAAGAGGGGGGGCCCTACGAGCAGTACTTC
V: TRBV4-3; J: TRBJ1-6; D: -; size: -; CDR3: CASSPPGLHSPLHF; DNA: TGCGCCAGCAGCCCCCCAGGACTTCACTCACCCCTCCACTTT
V: TRBV27; J: TRBJ2-5; D: -; size: -; CDR3: CASSSQRQQETQYF; DNA: TGTGCCAGCAGTTCCCAGCGACAACAAGAGACCCAGTACTTC
V: TRBV19; J: TRBJ2-4; D: TRBD1; size: -; CDR3: CASTQDRGHIQYF; DNA: TGTGCCAGTACCCAAGACAGGGGGCACATTCAGTACTTC
V: TRBV6-1; J: TRBJ1-6; D: -; size: -; CDR3: CASSERGEVRVYSPLHF; DNA: TGTGCCAGCAGTGAAAGGGGGGAAGTACGTGTGTATTCACCCCTCCACTTT
V: TRBV10-2; J: TRBJ2-7; D: -; size: -; CDR3: CASSLGVGYEQYF; DNA: TGCGCCAGCAGTTTAGGGGTTGGCTACGAGCAGTACTTC
V: TRBV19; J: TRBJ2-5; D: -; size: -; CDR3: CASSPPHSVQETQYF; DNA: TGTGCCAGTAGTCCCCCCCATTCGGTCCAAGAGACCCAGTACTTC
V: TRBV6-4; J: TRBJ1-1; D: -; size: few; CDR3: CASSLQENTEAFF; DNA: TGTGCCAGCAGTCTACAGGAGAACACTGAAGCTTTCTTT
V: TRBV5-8; J: TRBJ1-2; D: TRBD1; size: once; CDR3: CASFPARDRQSYGYTF; DNA: TGTGCCAGCTTCCCGGCCCGGGACAGACAATCCTATGGCTACACCTTC
V: TRBV7-9; J: TRBJ2-3; D: TRBD1; size: -; CDR3: CASSPGTGSADTQYF; DNA: TGTGCCAGCAGCCCCGGGACAGGATCGGCAGATACGCAGTATTTT
V: TRBV7-2; J: TRBJ1-5; D: TRBD1; size: -; CDR3: CASSLGQPYSNQPQHF; DNA: TGTGCCAGCAGCTTGGGACAGCCCTATAGCAATCAGCCCCAGCATTTT
V: TRBV28; J: TRBJ1-5; D: -; size: -; CDR3: CASIKGGSNQPQHF; DNA: TGTGCCAGCATAAAGGGGGGGAGCAATCAGCCCCAGCATTTT
V: TRBV19; J: TRBJ2-3; D: TRBD1; size: once; CDR3: CASSRHRQGIILRQYF; DNA: TGTGCCAGTAGTAGGCACCGACAGGGGATAATTCTACGGCAGTATTTT
V: TRBV5-1; J: TRBJ2-4; D: TRBD1; size: few; CDR3: CASSLGTGLGIQYF; DNA: TGCGCCAGCAGCTTGGGGACAGGGCTGGGCATTCAGTACTTC
V: TRBV18; J: TRBJ2-1; D: TRBD2; size: -; CDR3: CASSPTSGAYNEQFF; DNA: TGTGCCAGCTCACCGACTAGCGGGGCTTACAATGAGCAGTTCTTC
V: TRBV5-1; J: TRBJ1-1; D: TRBD1; size: -; CDR3: CASSSRRTGVLGTEAFF; DNA: TGCGCCAGCAGCTCTCGTCGGACAGGGGTATTAGGCACTGAAGCTTTCTTT
V: TRBV30; J: TRBJ2-1; D: -; size: -; CDR3: CACGTVNEQFF; DNA: TGTGCCTGCGGGACCGTGAATGAGCAGTTCTTC
V: TRBV2; J: TRBJ1-5; D: -; size: -; CDR3: CASSEGTGNQPQHF; DNA: TGTGCCAGCAGTGAAGGGACGGGCAATCAGCCCCAGCATTTT
V: TRBV4-2; J: TRBJ2-3; D: -; size: -; CDR3: CASSQDAGVRTDTQYF; DNA: TGTGCCAGCAGCCAAGATGCCGGGGTTCGCACAGATACGCAGTATTTT
V: TRBV9; J: TRBJ2-7; D: -; size: -; CDR3: CASSVALGYEQYF; DNA: TGTGCCAGCAGCGTAGCTCTAGGGTACGAGCAGTACTTC
V: TRBV13; J: TRBJ1-1; D: TRBD1; size: -; CDR3: CASSPRTLVRGRRTEAFF; DNA: TGTGCCAGCAGCCCACGGACCTTGGTCAGGGGGCGGAGAACTGAAGCTTTCTTT
V: TRBV9; J: TRBJ1-2; D: TRBD1; size: -; CDR3: CASSVAQGAIFGYTF; DNA: TGTGCCAGCAGCGTAGCACAGGGGGCCATCTTCGGCTACACCTTC
V: TRBV5-1; J: TRBJ2-5; D: -; size: -; CDR3: CASSLEPLQETQYF; DNA: TGCGCCAGCAGCTTGGAACCGTTACAAGAGACCCAGTACTTC
V: TRBV30; J: TRBJ2-2; D: -; size: -; CDR3: CAWSVPLLVTGELFF; DNA: TGTGCCTGGAGTGTACCCCTACTAGTTACCGGGGAGCTGTTTTTT
V: TRBV5-1; J: TRBJ1-1; D: TRBD1; size: many; CDR3: CASSGGQGRTEAFF; DNA: TGCGCCAGCAGTGGGGGACAGGGGCGGACCGAAGCTTTCTTT
V: TRBV7-9; J: TRBJ1-1; D: TRBD1; size: few; CDR3: CASSLIGGQGAFF; DNA: TGTGCCAGCAGCTTAATAGGTGGACAGGGAGCTTTCTTT
V: TRBV9; J: TRBJ2-1; D: TRBD2; size: -; CDR3: CASSVATLAGSNNEQFF; DNA: TGTGCCAGCAGCGTAGCTACGTTAGCGGGGTCAAACAATGAGCAGTTCTTC
V: TRBV11-2; J: TRBJ2-3; D: TRBD2; size: -; CDR3: CASSLYWRGGAGDTQYF; DNA: TGTGCCAGCAGCTTATATTGGCGGGGGGGCGCCGGAGATACGCAGTATTTT